Listed below are T cell receptor beta chains from one sample, sequenced in a study of cytomegalovirus exposure and HLA in healthy donors. The method was immunoSEQ multiplex PCR; TCRdb's version includes in-frame clones alone and lacks a portion of them. Here the sample spans roughly 160,000 clones, 71% being singletons. Sequencing was performed on PBMCs. These receptors were taken from a woman in her 30s in good health and CMV-seronegative. Both conserved end residues are part of each CDR3. D genes are given only for firm matches. The size field is filled for only some rows; it gives once, few, many or a size class.

V	size	J	D	DNA	CDR3
TRBV10-3	NA	TRBJ2-2	NA	TGTGCCATCAGTCCGTCTGGAGTAACCGGGGAGCTGTTTTTT	CAISPSGVTGELFF
TRBV9	NA	TRBJ1-2	NA	TGTGCCAGCAGCGTTTCCAGGGGAGGCTACACCTTC	CASSVSRGGYTF
TRBV6-1	NA	TRBJ1-3	TRBD1	TGTGCCAGCAGTGTAACAGGGGGCAGGGGAAACACCATATATTTT	CASSVTGGRGNTIYF
TRBV4-1	once	TRBJ2-2	TRBD2	TGCGCCAGCAGGCTAGCGGGGGGGCGGGGCTCGAACACCGGGGAGCTGTTTTTT	CASRLAGGRGSNTGELFF
TRBV11-2	NA	TRBJ2-7	NA	TGTGCCAGCAGCTTACCGGGTTACGAGCAGTACTTC	CASSLPGYEQYF
TRBV5-6	NA	TRBJ1-2	NA	TGTGCCAGCAGCTTGTTAACAGTCGAGGGCTACACCTTC	CASSLLTVEGYTF
TRBV9	NA	TRBJ1-1	NA	TGTGCCAGCAGCGTAGTTCAGAACACTGAAGCTTTCTTT	CASSVVQNTEAFF
TRBV7-2	few	TRBJ1-2	TRBD1	TGTGCCAGCAGCTTAGGGTCCGGGACAGGGGACTATGGCTACACCTTC	CASSLGSGTGDYGYTF
TRBV6-5	few	TRBJ2-1	NA	TGTGCCAGCGCGACAGCTTACAATGAGCAGTTCTTC	CASATAYNEQFF
TRBV29-1	NA	TRBJ1-1	TRBD1	TGCAGCGTAAGTACAGGGGAAGGTACTGAAGCTTTCTTT	CSVSTGEGTEAFF
TRBV14	few	TRBJ1-6	NA	TGTGCCAGCAGCCAAGACAGGGTGAATTCACCCCTCCACTTT	CASSQDRVNSPLHF
TRBV7-9	NA	TRBJ2-7	NA	TGTGCCAGCCTTCGTAACGACTTCTACGAGCAGTACTTC	CASLRNDFYEQYF
TRBV5-6	few	TRBJ2-7	NA	TGTGCCAGCAGCGATTTCGGGACACTTTCCTCCTACGAGCAGTACTTC	CASSDFGTLSSYEQYF
TRBV4-1	few	TRBJ2-2	TRBD1	TGCGCCAGCAGGGCCCTCGGAAGACAGGGGATAAACACCGGGGAGCTGTTTTTT	CASRALGRQGINTGELFF
TRBV2	few	TRBJ2-5	NA	TGTGCCAGCAGGAGGAGATCTGAACAGACCCAGTACTTC	CASRRRSEQTQYF
TRBV4-3	NA	TRBJ2-2	NA	TGCGCCAGCAGCCAAGCACACGGGGAGCTGTTTTTT	CASSQAHGELFF
TRBV29-1	NA	TRBJ2-1	TRBD2	TGCAGCGTTTATTTGCTAGCGGGAGTGGTGGATAACAATGAGCAGTTCTTC	CSVYLLAGVVDNNEQFF
TRBV10-3	NA	TRBJ1-1	TRBD1	TGTGCCATCAGGGGGACAGGGTTAGTTGCTGAAGCTTTCTTT	CAIRGTGLVAEAFF
TRBV28	NA	TRBJ1-3	NA	TGTGCCAGCAGTTGGCTTTCAGGAAACACCATATATTTT	CASSWLSGNTIYF
TRBV2	NA	TRBJ2-1	NA	TGTGCCAGCAGTAGACAAACCGCCTCCTACAATGAGCAGTTCTTC	CASSRQTASYNEQFF
TRBV7-9	NA	TRBJ2-7	TRBD2	TGTGCCAGCAGCTCCTTCTTAGCGGGCGCGGACGAGCAGTACTTC	CASSSFLAGADEQYF
TRBV27	NA	TRBJ2-1	NA	TGTGCCAGCAGTAAGTCACCTCTCAGGGAATTGAGCTCCTACAATGAGCAGTTCTTC	CASSKSPLRELSSYNEQFF
TRBV5-4	NA	TRBJ1-1	NA	TGTGCCAGCAGCTTGGACGGGGGGAACACTGAAGCTTTCTTT	CASSLDGGNTEAFF
TRBV6-5	NA	TRBJ2-2	NA	TGTGCCTTACGCCCCGGGGCGAACACCGGGGAGCTGTTTTTT	CALRPGANTGELFF
TRBV6-1	NA	TRBJ1-1	NA	TGTGCCAGCAGTGAAGCTATTCGGGGGTGCGAATTT	CASSEAIRGCEF
TRBV11-2	NA	TRBJ1-2	TRBD1	TGTGCCAGCAGCTCTCCCCGACAGGGCAACTATGGCTACACCTTC	CASSSPRQGNYGYTF
TRBV28	NA	TRBJ1-2	NA	TGTGCCAGCAGTTTATTACCGACCGACTACTATGGCTACACCTTC	CASSLLPTDYYGYTF
TRBV10-3	NA	TRBJ2-5	NA	TGTGCCATCAGTGAGTCGGTGGCAGGTGAAGCGACCCAGTACTTC	CAISESVAGEATQYF
TRBV2	few	TRBJ1-4	TRBD1	TGTGCCAGCAGTTCTCGGACAGGGGCCCATGAAAAACTGTTTTTT	CASSSRTGAHEKLFF
TRBV5-1	medium-sized	TRBJ1-4	NA	TGCGCCAGCAGCTTGGCCGGGGGTTATGAAAAACTGTTTTTT	CASSLAGGYEKLFF
TRBV28	NA	TRBJ2-1	NA	TGTGCCAGCAGGCTTGGACTCCTTGAGCAGTTCTTC	CASRLGLLEQFF
TRBV5-1	NA	TRBJ2-2	NA	TGCGCCAGCAGCTTGACTAGTGGCACCGGGGAGCTGTTTTTT	CASSLTSGTGELFF
TRBV4-3	few	TRBJ1-2	TRBD1	TGCGCCAGCAGCCAAGGGGACAGCCTTAACTATGGCTACACCTTC	CASSQGDSLNYGYTF
TRBV7-7	NA	TRBJ2-1	NA	TGTGCTAGCAGTCCAGCCACGGCCTACAGTGAGCAGTTCTTC	CASSPATAYSEQFF
TRBV4-1	NA	TRBJ2-7	NA	TGCGCCAGCAGCCAATTCCAGGGATACGAGCAGTACTTC	CASSQFQGYEQYF
TRBV6-6	NA	TRBJ1-5	NA	TGTGCCAGCAGCACAGGGAGCAATCAGCCCCAGCATTTT	CASSTGSNQPQHF
TRBV28	NA	TRBJ1-5	NA	TGTGCCAGCAGTTTACGTAGGACTGGGATTTTTCAGCCCCAGCATTTT	CASSLRRTGIFQPQHF
TRBV14	large	TRBJ1-1	NA	TGTGCCAGCAGCCAAATCAGGGGTGAGTCTGAAGCTTTCTTT	CASSQIRGESEAFF
TRBV28	NA	TRBJ2-1	TRBD2	TGTGCCAGCAGTCCCTGGGCGGGGGGCCGGCTTGAGCAGTTCTTC	CASSPWAGGRLEQFF
TRBV20-1	few	TRBJ2-7	NA	TGCAGTGCTAGGACAGGATACGAGCAGTACTTC	CSARTGYEQYF